This entry lists 28 T cell receptor beta chains sequenced from one sample in a study of cytomegalovirus exposure and HLA in healthy donors. PCR involved 60 Vbeta and 13 Jbeta primers. The assay was immunoSEQ multiplex PCR, and TCRdb's table has in-frame clones only and misses some. This sample's clone table lists 120,000 to 150,000 clones. Material: PBMCs. The receptors shown here come from a woman aged 50 to 65 in good health and CMV-seronegative.

The genes are TRBV5-5 and TRBJ1-4; D not certain. CDR1 and CDR2 from the germline V gene are SGHKS and YYEKEE (reference sequence). The CDR3 totals 16 residues. V lost 0 bases, J lost 4 bases, and 13 bases lay in between. In DNA, the CDR3 is TGTGCCAGCAGCTTGGTTGCTCCCAGGTTTAATGAAAAACTGTTTTTT. Translation gives CASSLVAPRFNEKLFF. The whole variable domain, filled in from reference TRBV5-5 and TRBJ1-4, reads DAGVTQSPTHLIKTRGQQVTLRCSPISGHKSVSWYQQVLGQGPQFIFQYYEKEERGRGNFPDRFSARQFPNYSSELNVNALLLGDSALYLCASSLVAPRFNEKLFFGSGTQLSVL.

This chain connects TRBV29-1 to TRBJ2-7; weak D call: TRBD1 (6 bases). The CDR3 sequence is 12 residues long. The germline V gene encodes CDR1 SQVTM and CDR2 ANQGSEA. CDR3 bases: TGCAGGGGGGCCTCCATCTCCTACGAGCAGTACTTC. This gives the protein CRGASISYEQYF.

The rearrangement links TRBV10-3 to TRBJ2-3, with 8 bases lining up with TRBD2. The V gene's germline CDR1 is ENHRY and CDR2 SYGVKD. The CDR3 is 15 amino acids. The V gene end was trimmed by 5 bases and the J gene end by 5 bases; junction bases not matched to a gene: 9. CDR3 sequence (DNA): TGTGCCATCAGTTCTGTCGGGGGGGCAGAAGATACGCAGTATTTT. It codes for CAISSVGGAEDTQYF.

The V gene is TRBV30, the J gene TRBJ2-7; 11 bases match TRBD2. The CDR3 loop spans 13 amino acids. V shed 7 bases, J shed 5 bases, and the junction held 7 bases outside the gene matches. Germline V gene lookup returns CDR1 GTSNPN and CDR2 SVGIG (reference sequence). DNA for the CDR3: TGTGCCTCCACTAGCGGGAGAGCCCACGAGCAGTACTTC. Translated, it gives CASTSGRAHEQYF.

This chain joins TRBV5-5 and TRBJ2-1; 8 bases are a match to TRBD2. The CDR3 loop spans 16 amino acids. Per germline, CDR1 SGHKS and CDR2 YYEKEE (reference sequence). V dropped 0 bases and J dropped 4; count of bases not matched to a gene: 6. CDR3 loop: CASSLVAVAGYNEQFF. The CDR3 DNA is TGTGCCAGCAGCTTGGTGGCTGTAGCGGGATACAATGAGCAGTTCTTC. The full variable domain, rest sourced from reference TRBV5-5 and TRBJ2-1, is DAGVTQSPTHLIKTRGQQVTLRCSPISGHKSVSWYQQVLGQGPQFIFQYYEKEERGRGNFPDRFSARQFPNYSSELNVNALLLGDSALYLCASSLVAVAGYNEQFFGPGTRLTVL.

CDR3 sequence (DNA): TGCGCCAGCAGCCAAGTACAGGGCCCGGGCACTGAAGCTTTCTTT. Protein product: CASSQVQGPGTEAFF. The chain joins TRBV4-1 to TRBJ1-1; D perhaps matches TRBD1 (6 bases). Germline CDR1 and CDR2: MGHRA and YSYEKL. Trimming stripped 1 base from V and 4 bases from J, with 13 bases between. The CDR3 runs to 15 residues.

The chain joins TRBV28 to TRBJ1-2; maybe TRBD1 (6 bases). The CDR3 loop spans 15 amino acids. Germline CDR1 and CDR2: MDHEN and SYDVKM. Trimming shortened V by 6 bases and J by 5 bases, and 19 bases separated the two germline ends. CDR3 in amino acids: CASSLLTGSGYGYTF. As DNA, the CDR3 is TGTGCCAGCAGCCTACTGACAGGCTCCGGATATGGCTACACCTTC.

The V gene is TRBV15, the J gene TRBJ1-4; 8 bases align to TRBD1. The V gene's germline CDR1 is LNHNV and CDR2 YYDKDF (reference sequence). Trimming at V came to 2 bases and at J to 4 bases, leaving 3 bases not matched to a gene. The CDR3 extends over 15 amino acids. CDR3 nucleotide sequence: TGTGCCACCAGCAGACCAGGACAGGGTAATGAAAAACTGTTTTTT. Protein sequence: CATSRPGQGNEKLFF.

The V gene is TRBV5-1, the J gene TRBJ2-2; the match to TRBD2 covers 12 bases. Germline values: CDR1 SGHRS, CDR2 YFSETQ. Unmatched junction bases numbered 6, after V lost 0 bases and J lost 6 bases. The CDR3 sequence is 17 residues long. The CDR3 nucleotides are TGCGCCAGCAGCTTGGCGCCTAGCGGGGGGGCATCCGGGGAGCTGTTTTTT. As protein: CASSLAPSGGASGELFF.

The CDR3 nucleotides read TGTGCCAGCAGCTCGGGACTAGCGGGATCTTACGAGCAGTACTTC. Translating gives CASSSGLAGSYEQYF. This chain links TRBV11-2 with TRBJ2-7, with 13 bases identical to TRBD2. V was clipped by 4 bases and J by 4 bases; unmatched bases: 4. Germline CDR1 reads SGHAT; CDR2 reads FQNNGV. The CDR3 runs to 15 residues.

This chain uses TRBV4-1 with TRBJ1-2; D is undetermined. Trimming shortened V by 0 bases and J by 5 bases, and 16 bases separated the two germline ends. This CDR3 has 16 residues. Per germline, CDR1 MGHRA and CDR2 YSYEKL. In nucleotides, the CDR3 is TGCGCCAGCAGCCAAGAAAACCCCCCCGGCGGTTATGGCTACACCTTC. It encodes CASSQENPPGGYGYTF.

The chain couples TRBV4-3 to TRBJ2-7; 7 nucleotides line up with TRBD1. This CDR3 is built from 15 residues. With 3 bases clipped from V and 0 bases from J, the junction kept 5 bases outside the gene matches. CDR1 and CDR2 from the germline V gene are LGHNA and YSLEER. DNA of the CDR3: TGCGCCAGCAGCCACAGGGGGATTACCTCCTACGAGCAGTACTTC. Translated, it gives CASSHRGITSYEQYF.

Written as DNA, the CDR3 is TGTGCCAGCAGCTTCTGGAACGACCGGGAACCCTATGGCTACACCTTC. This sequence encodes CASSFWNDREPYGYTF. The V call is TRBV7-9, the J call TRBJ1-2; D gene uncertain. The germline V gene encodes CDR1 SEHNR and CDR2 FQNEAQ (reference sequence). The CDR3 extends over 16 amino acids. V was trimmed by 3 bases and J by 4 bases, leaving 18 bases between them.

DNA of the CDR3: TGTGCCAGCAGCTTAGATCATGCTAGGCGGGAAAGCTCCTACGAGCAGTACTTC. Translated: CASSLDHARRESSYEQYF. The V and J genes are TRBV11-3 and TRBJ2-7, with a possible D match to TRBD2 (6 bases). The CDR3 length is 18 residues. Germline V gene lookup returns CDR1 SGHNT and CDR2 YENEEA. The V and J ends lost 0 bases and 0 bases respectively, with 18 bases between them.

V and J are TRBV4-1 and TRBJ1-4, with D maybe TRBD1 (5 bases). This CDR3 is built from 15 residues. CDR1 and CDR2 (germline): MGHRA, YSYEKL. The ends were cut back, 4 bases at V and 4 bases at J, with 13 bases in the middle. CDR3 loop: CASSPHRGSNEKLFF. The CDR3 bases are TGCGCCAGCAGCCCGCACCGGGGGAGTAATGAAAAACTGTTTTTT.

The chain combines TRBV5-5 with TRBJ1-2; 9 nucleotides agree with TRBD1. The V and J ends lost 2 bases and 8 bases, in that order; junction bases with no gene match: 10. The CDR3 loop spans 15 amino acids. Germline CDR1 and CDR2: SGHKS and YYEKEE (reference sequence). CDR3 residues: CASSFAGQGMTGYTF. CDR3 in DNA: TGTGCCAGCAGCTTCGCGGGACAGGGAATGACAGGCTACACCTTC.

The chain uses TRBV28 and TRBJ1-2; 7 bases are a match to TRBD1. Germline CDR1 MDHEN, CDR2 SYDVKM. The CDR3 extends over 12 amino acids. The junction had 9 bases not matched to a gene; V was cut back by 4 bases and J by 13 bases. The CDR3 loop reads CASSSTGTPGTF. CDR3 nucleotide sequence: TGTGCCAGCAGTTCGACAGGGACCCCAGGCACCTTC.

The chain carries TRBV5-1 and TRBJ2-5; D is unresolved. Germline CDR1 SGHRS, CDR2 YFSETQ. The CDR3 sequence is 13 residues long. With 1 base removed from V and 5 bases from J, the gap between germline ends came to 9 bases. The chain's CDR3 is CASSLRFGETQYF. CDR3 DNA sequence: TGCGCCAGCAGCTTGAGGTTCGGGGAGACCCAGTACTTC.

The V gene is TRBV5-1, the J gene TRBJ2-1, with 10 bases aligning to TRBD1. This CDR3 contains 17 residues. The V and J ends lost 0 bases and 8 bases, in that order; junction bases with no gene match: 11. CDR1 and CDR2 from the germline V gene are SGHRS and YFSETQ. The DNA for the CDR3 is TGCGCCAGCAGCTTGGGAGGAGGGACAGGGGACGGGGATGAGCAGTTCTTC. Translation gives CASSLGGGTGDGDEQFF.

This sequence joins TRBV18 and TRBJ2-5, with TRBD2 identical over 16 bases. Trimming at V came to 6 bases and at J to 1 base, leaving 14 bases not matched to a gene. Germline assignment: CDR1 KGHSH and CDR2 LQKENI. This CDR3 contains 20 residues. CDR3 sequence (DNA): TGTGCCAGCTCGCTACTCTCCGGGACTAGCGGGAGGGCCTCCCAAGAGACCCAGTACTTC. Protein product: CASSLLSGTSGRASQETQYF. The entire variable domain, with the rest obtained from reference TRBV18 and TRBJ2-5, is as follows: NAGVMQNPRHLVRRRGQEARLRCSPMKGHSHVYWYRQLPEEGLKFMVYLQKENIIDESGMPKERFSAEFPKEGPSILRIQQVVRGDSAAYFCASSLLSGTSGRASQETQYFGPGTRLLVL.

V and J are TRBV25-1 and TRBJ1-2; 9 bases are shared with TRBD1. The CDR3 runs to 14 residues. Germline CDR1 and CDR2: MGHDK and SYGVNS. With V trimmed by 0 bases and J by 8 bases, 4 bases remained unmatched. CDR3 nucleotides: TGTGCCAGCAGTGAATATGGGACAGGGAACGGCTACACCTTC. Translation: CASSEYGTGNGYTF.

J is TRBJ1-2 and V is TRBV30; TRBD1 aligns across 7 bases. CDR3 length equals 13 residues. The V gene end was trimmed by 1 base and the J gene end by 4 bases; junction bases not matched to a gene: 3. Germline loops: CDR1 GTSNPN, CDR2 SVGIG (reference sequence). CDR3 nucleotide sequence: TGTGCCTGGAGTGGGGACAGCTTCTATGGCTACACCTTC. Encoded protein: CAWSGDSFYGYTF.

The V gene is TRBV9, the J gene TRBJ1-1; tentatively, D is TRBD1 (6 bases). The CDR3 has 15 amino acids. CDR1 is SGDLS, CDR2 YYNGEE, per germline. Trimming stripped 3 bases from V and 2 bases from J, with 14 bases between. This chain's CDR3 is CASSAGGADNTEAFF. For the CDR3, the DNA is TGTGCCAGCAGCGCGGGGGGGGCGGACAACACTGAAGCTTTCTTT.

The chain couples TRBV9 to TRBJ2-5; TRBD2 agrees at 9 bases. The J call could be wrong; TRBJ2-7 is a better fit for the DNA end. Germline assignment: CDR1 SGDLS and CDR2 YYNGEE. This CDR3 comprises 17 residues. The CDR3 DNA reads TGTGCCAGCAGCCCCGGACTTCGCGGGAGGGCCAATAACGAGCAGTACTTC. Protein: CASSPGLRGRANNEQYF.

The CDR3 sequence: CASAGNEQFF. The CDR3 nucleotides are TGCGCCAGCGCGGGAAATGAGCAGTTCTTC. The chain couples TRBV4-1 to TRBJ2-1; D is perhaps TRBD2 (6 bases). In germline, CDR1 is MGHRA, CDR2 YSYEKL. V shed 8 bases and J shed 7 bases, with 6 bases lying between them. The length of the CDR3 is 10 residues.

DNA for the CDR3: TGTGCCAGCAGCCCGGAGACCCCCTACCGGGAGCTGTTTTTT. Translating it yields CASSPETPYRELFF. The chain uses TRBV7-3 and TRBJ2-2; D is unresolved. Between the trimmed V and J ends, which lost 5 bases and 9 bases, there was a span of 16 bases. The CDR3 extends over 14 amino acids. CDR1 is SGHTA, CDR2 FQGTGA, per germline.

The gene calls are TRBV28 and TRBJ1-2, with 8 bases fitting TRBD1. Germline CDR1 is MDHEN and CDR2 is SYDVKM. V lost 6 bases, J lost 3 bases, and 6 bases stayed unmatched. The CDR3 runs 14 residues. CDR3 DNA: TGTGCCAGCAGCCTCACAGGGGGATACTATGGCTACACCTTC. It translates to CASSLTGGYYGYTF.

The rearrangement joins TRBV9 to TRBJ1-1; 9 positions match TRBD1. V trimming: 4 bases; J trimming: 11 bases; junction bases outside the gene matches: 12. Germline V lookup: CDR1 SGDLS, CDR2 YYNGEE. The CDR3 is 14 residues long. CDR3 amino acids: CASSPGTGSRWAFF. Written as DNA, the CDR3 is TGTGCCAGCAGCCCCGGGACAGGGAGTCGCTGGGCTTTCTTT.